One and the same sample provided the 17 T cell receptor beta chains below, sequenced in a study of blood T cell repertoires in COVID-19. Clones were sequenced by immunoSEQ multiplex PCR, and TCRdb holds only the in-frame ones, with some missing. This sample has 430,000 or so clones, with around nine tenths found just once. Sequencing input: PBMCs or T cells enriched from blood (not recorded which). The source is a young woman who had been exposed to COVID-19.

This chain uses TRBV7-9 with TRBJ2-2, with 7 bases that match TRBD1. This CDR3 contains 16 residues. Trimming cost V 5 bases and J 1 base; bases outside gene matches: 7. Germline V gene lookup returns CDR1 SEHNR and CDR2 FQNEAQ (reference sequence). CDR3 DNA sequence: TGTGCCAGCAGCGATCCTAGACAGGGGAACACCGGGGAGCTGTTTTTT. The encoded protein is CASSDPRQGNTGELFF.

J is TRBJ2-5 and V is TRBV3-1 (or the pseudogene TRBV3-2); perhaps TRBD2 as D (6 bases). The CDR3 loop spans 14 amino acids. Trimming cost V 4 bases and J 2 bases, with 11 bases left between them. CDR1 and CDR2 from the germline V gene are LGHDT and YNNKEL (reference sequence). The CDR3, as DNA: TGTGCCAGCAGCCCGCCCCTAGCGCAAGAGACCCAGTACTTC. Amino acid sequence: CASSPPLAQETQYF.

The J gene is TRBJ1-2, the V gene TRBV19, with 8 bases matching TRBD1. With V trimmed by 3 bases and J by 7 bases, 4 bases remained unmatched. CDR3 length: 13 amino acids. The germline V gene encodes CDR1 LNHDA and CDR2 SQIVND (reference sequence). The DNA for the CDR3 is TGTGCCAGTAGTATTACCGACAGGGGTGGCTACACCTTC. It specifies CASSITDRGGYTF.

V and J are TRBV28 and TRBJ1-5; D may be TRBD1 (5 bases). V gave up 2 bases and J gave up 3 bases, with 11 bases separating them. CDR1 is MDHEN, CDR2 SYDVKM, per germline. The CDR3 is made up of 15 amino acids. This CDR3 reads CASSLPDSLNQPQHF. CDR3 sequence (DNA): TGTGCCAGCAGTTTACCCGACAGCCTCAATCAGCCCCAGCATTTT.

The rearrangement joins TRBV7-6 to TRBJ1-4; 9 positions agree with TRBD1. The CDR3 has 15 residues. Per germline, CDR1 SGHVS and CDR2 FNYEAQ. The V segment lost 3 bases and the J segment 5 bases; nucleotides outside the gene matches: 4. The CDR3 DNA reads TGTGCCAGCAGCTTTAACAGGGGGCCAAATGAAAAACTGTTTTTT. The encoded protein is CASSFNRGPNEKLFF. The variable domain in full, with the rest retrieved from reference TRBV7-6 and TRBJ1-4, is GAGVSQSPRYKVTKRGQDVALRCDPISGHVSLYWYRQALGQGPEFLTYFNYEAQQDKSGLPNDRFSAERPEGSISTLTIQRTEQRDSAMYRCASSFNRGPNEKLFFGSGTQLSVL.

The chain joins TRBV30 to TRBJ1-2; D perhaps matches TRBD1 (5 bases). This CDR3 region has 18 residues. The germline V gene has CDR1 GTSNPN and CDR2 SVGIG (reference sequence). The V end lost 0 bases, the J end lost 4 bases, and 24 bases lay between the germline ends. The CDR3 sequence: CAWSVFLFVGQSTYGYTF. The CDR3 bases are TGTGCCTGGAGTGTATTCTTGTTCGTTGGACAATCAACCTATGGCTACACCTTC.

The chain is built from TRBV27 and TRBJ1-4; D unclear. Trimming left V 6 bases short and J 7 bases short, with 12 bases between. This CDR3 is 13 amino acids long. Per the germline V gene, CDR1 is MNHEY and CDR2 is SMNVEV (reference sequence). CDR3 bases: TGTGCCAGCAGCTCCTCCGGGGTTGAAAAACTGTTTTTT. Translating it yields CASSSSGVEKLFF.

This chain connects TRBV19 to TRBJ2-7, with 7 bases matching TRBD1. V shed 5 bases, J shed 2 bases, and the junction held 9 bases outside the gene matches. Germline V gene lookup returns CDR1 LNHDA and CDR2 SQIVND (reference sequence). The CDR3 spans 15 residues. DNA for the CDR3: TGTGCCAGTAGTGGTATCCGGGACAGCGCCTACGAGCAGTACTTC. Encoded protein: CASSGIRDSAYEQYF.

This chain uses TRBV28 with TRBJ1-6; unclear D gene. Germline CDR1 is MDHEN and CDR2 is SYDVKM. V lost 6 bases to trimming and J lost 4 bases, with 4 bases between them. CDR3 length equals 12 residues. The CDR3 is CASSRYNSPLHF. CDR3 coding DNA: TGTGCCAGCAGCAGGTATAATTCACCCCTCCACTTT.

This clone was seen just once. This chain connects TRBV5-4 to TRBJ2-2; 12 bases are shared with TRBD1. V trimming: 4 bases; J trimming: 7 bases; junction bases outside the gene matches: 14. Germline CDR1 is SGHNT and CDR2 is YYREEE (reference sequence). The CDR3 sequence is 18 residues long. In DNA form, the CDR3 reads TGTGCCAGCAGCCCTAAAAGAGGGGGACAGGGGGCATTCGGGGAGCTGTTTTTT. Encoded protein: CASSPKRGGQGAFGELFF.

This chain joins TRBV19 and TRBJ1-5; D not certain. With 5 bases removed from V and 7 bases from J, the gap between germline ends came to 15 bases. CDR1 is LNHDA, CDR2 SQIVND, per germline (reference sequence). The CDR3 has 14 amino acids. The CDR3 sequence is CASSVGFTGQPQHF. The CDR3 DNA reads TGTGCCAGTAGTGTCGGGTTCACGGGGCAGCCCCAGCATTTT.

V usage is TRBV11-1 and J usage is TRBJ2-1; the D gene is possibly TRBD1 (5 bases). CDR1 and CDR2 from the germline V gene are SGHAT and FQDESV (reference sequence). This CDR3 has 14 residues. V lost 10 bases and J lost 3, with 16 bases in between. Written as DNA, the CDR3 is TGTGCCACCACTCCCACAGGTGGCTACAATGAGCAGTTCTTC. Protein: CATTPTGGYNEQFF.

The chain is built from TRBV6-1 and TRBJ2-1; TRBD2 might be the D (5 bases). Trimming took off 2 bases at V and 1 base at J, with 9 bases between the two ends. CDR1 and CDR2 from the germline V gene are MNHNS and SASEGT. The CDR3 sequence is 15 residues long. The DNA for the CDR3 is TGTGCCAGCAGTGAACGCGGGTTGTCCTACAATGAGCAGTTCTTC. Translating it yields CASSERGLSYNEQFF.

J is TRBJ2-7 and V is TRBV20-1; no clear D. V shed 3 bases and J shed 3 bases, with 6 bases lying between them. The germline gives CDR1 DFQATT, CDR2 SNEGSKA (reference sequence). The CDR3 runs 11 residues. The CDR3 DNA is TGCAGTGCTAGTCCCCACTACGAGCAGTACTTC. Translated, it gives CSASPHYEQYF.

Turning to this clone: The sample has other DNA sequences that encode this CDR3 too. The chain combines TRBV18 with TRBJ1-1; 7 nucleotides agree with TRBD1. This CDR3 spans 14 amino acids. V lost 3 bases to trimming and J lost 0 bases; unmatched junction nucleotides: 1. Germline CDR1 reads KGHSH; CDR2 reads LQKENI. The DNA for the CDR3 is TGTGCCAGCTCACCCGGGACAGTGAACACTGAAGCTTTCTTT. Amino acids: CASSPGTVNTEAFF. Looking up the rest from reference TRBV18 and TRBJ1-1 gives the full variable domain: NAGVMQNPRHLVRRRGQEARLRCSPMKGHSHVYWYRQLPEEGLKFMVYLQKENIIDESGMPKERFSAEFPKEGPSILRIQQVVRGDSAAYFCASSPGTVNTEAFFGQGTRLTVV.

The chain recombines TRBV19 with TRBJ1-1; 8 bases map to TRBD1. CDR1 and CDR2 from the germline V gene are LNHDA and SQIVND (reference sequence). V shed 3 bases, J shed 0 bases, and the junction held 3 bases outside the gene matches. This CDR3 is built from 15 residues. DNA for the CDR3: TGTGCCAGTAGTATGGGACAGGCCGTGAACACTGAAGCTTTCTTT. This encodes CASSMGQAVNTEAFF. The whole variable domain, filled in from reference TRBV19 and TRBJ1-1, reads DGGITQSPKYLFRKEGQNVTLSCEQNLNHDAMYWYRQDPGQGLRLIYYSQIVNDFQKGDIAEGYSVSREKKESFPLTVTSAQKNPTAFYLCASSMGQAVNTEAFFGQGTRLTVV.

The rearrangement uses TRBV5-8 and TRBJ1-5, with D perhaps matching TRBD1 (5 bases). Between the trimmed V and J ends, which lost 4 bases and 1 base, there was a span of 24 bases. The CDR3 spans 19 residues. The germline gives CDR1 SGHTS, CDR2 YDEGEE. For the CDR3, the DNA is TGTGCCAGCAGCAAACTATGGGGCCGGGGGGGACGGAGCAATCAGCCCCAGCATTTT. Translating gives CASSKLWGRGGRSNQPQHF.